The 18 T cell receptor beta chains in this list originate from one sample, sequenced in a study of blood T cell repertoires in COVID-19 (dated by TCRdb to the early 2020s). Receptors were amplified or captured by the immunoSEQ multiplex PCR assay. The source is immuneACCESS, and TCRdb retained only in-frame sequences with V and J called. Part of the clones is not carried over; for the studies checked, unresolved V genes explain less than half of this, and the remainder is unexplained. Across this sample there are over 200,000 clones, with roughly 80% seen only once. The biggest ten clones account for 6% to 9.5% of the sample. Sequenced input: peripheral blood. All receptors come from a woman of 80 years or more with acute or convalescent COVID-19.

This clone is labeled as medium-sized (0.01 to 0.1%). The chain employs TRBV3-1 (or the pseudogene TRBV3-2) and TRBJ1-4; a weak D match, TRBD1 (5 bases). The V gene's germline CDR1 is LGHDT and CDR2 YNNKEL (reference sequence). There are 16 residues in the CDR3. V was trimmed by 0 bases and J by 2 bases, leaving 10 bases between them. In DNA, the CDR3 is TGTGCCAGCAGCCAAGACCTCCGGGGGACTAATGAAAAACTGTTTTTT. This encodes CASSQDLRGTNEKLFF.

This sequence joins TRBV19 and TRBJ2-7; D might be TRBD2 (5 bases). CDR1 LNHDA and CDR2 SQIVND come from the germline V gene (reference sequence). This CDR3 region has 12 residues. Between the trimmed V and J ends, which lost 4 bases and 3 bases, there was a span of 7 bases. The CDR3 sequence: CASSTAGYEQYF. The CDR3 region has the DNA TGTGCCAGTAGTACGGCGGGCTACGAGCAGTACTTC.

The chain recombines TRBV6-5 with TRBJ1-2, with D perhaps matching TRBD1 (5 bases). Trimming removed 2 bases from V and 3 bases from J, with 13 bases in between. Germline lookup yields CDR1 MNHEY and CDR2 SVGAGI. The CDR3 totals 15 residues. CDR3 sequence (DNA): TGTGCCAGCAGTTACGTACAGGTTCAGGACTATGGCTACACCTTC. Amino acids: CASSYVQVQDYGYTF.

V and J are TRBV2 and TRBJ1-6; 11 positions match TRBD1. Germline V lookup: CDR1 SNHLY, CDR2 FYNNEI. J gave up 9 bases and V 6 bases, and 10 bases lay outside the gene matches. The CDR3 totals 16 residues. CDR3 bases: TGTGCCAGCAGCCTCTTCGGAGGGACAGGGGGTTCACCCCTCCACTTT. Its protein is CASSLFGGTGGSPLHF.

The gene calls are TRBV7-6 and TRBJ1-5; D call uncertain. The V gene's germline CDR1 is SGHVS and CDR2 FNYEAQ. The CDR3 contains 20 residues. The ends were cut back, 4 bases at V and 0 bases at J, with 25 bases in the middle. The chain's CDR3 is CASSCFPHSQGRNSNQPQHF. Here the CDR3 DNA reads TGTGCCAGCAGCTGTTTTCCCCATTCTCAAGGCAGGAATAGCAATCAGCCCCAGCATTTT.

V is TRBV19 and J is TRBJ2-7, with 11 bases aligning to TRBD2. Losses at the gene ends were 11 bases for V and 3 bases for J; bases not matched to a gene: 18. There are 17 residues in the CDR3. CDR1 and CDR2 from the germline V gene are LNHDA and SQIVND (reference sequence). CDR3 sequence (DNA): TGTGCCTGGGATCGGGATAGCGGGAGGGAAGGGGTCTACGAGCAGTACTTC. Translated, it gives CAWDRDSGREGVYEQYF. Filled out from reference TRBV19 and TRBJ2-7, the complete variable domain reads DGGITQSPKYLFRKEGQNVTLSCEQNLNHDAMYWYRQDPGQGLRLIYYSQIVNDFQKGDIAEGYSVSREKKESFPLTVTSAQKNPTAFYLCAWDRDSGREGVYEQYFGPGTRLTVT.

The chain is built from TRBV21-1 and TRBJ2-5; the table's TRBD1 call for D was not verified on the DNA. TRBV21-1 is a listed pseudogene. This CDR3 has 19 amino acids. The CDR3 spells CASSKESDRVFPHQETQYF. The CDR3 nucleotides are TGTGCCAGCAGCAAAGAGTCGGACAGAGTTTTCCCCCACCAAGAGACCCAGTACTTC.

The chain combines TRBV5-4 with TRBJ1-4; TRBD1 aligns across 9 bases. J lost 7 bases, V lost 4 bases, and 8 bases had no gene match. The CDR3 sequence is 15 residues long. Germline loops: CDR1 SGHNT, CDR2 YYREEE (reference sequence). In nucleotides, the CDR3 is TGTGCCAGCAGCCCGGCGGGGACAGGGTTTGAAAAACTGTTTTTT. As protein: CASSPAGTGFEKLFF.

As DNA, the CDR3 is TGTGCCAGCAGCTTTGCGGTAACCTACGAGCAGTACTTC. Translating gives CASSFAVTYEQYF. The chain recombines TRBV5-5 with TRBJ2-7; D is unclear. The V and J ends lost 2 bases and 2 bases respectively, with 8 bases between them. Germline CDR1 reads SGHKS; CDR2 reads YYEKEE (reference sequence). The CDR3 extends over 13 amino acids.

The rearrangement joins TRBV19 to TRBJ2-2; 8 nucleotides align to TRBD2. This CDR3 is built from 16 residues. Unmatched junction bases numbered 8, after V lost 6 bases and J lost 2 bases. CDR1 is LNHDA, CDR2 SQIVND, per germline (reference sequence). In DNA, the CDR3 is TGTGCCAGTAGGGCCGGGGGGGCAGCAAACACCGGGGAGCTGTTTTTT. As protein: CASRAGGAANTGELFF.

This sequence joins TRBV6-5 and TRBJ1-1, with D possibly matching TRBD1 (5 bases). The CDR3 is 15 amino acids. Trimming shortened V by 0 bases and J by 6 bases, and 14 bases separated the two germline ends. Germline V gene data show CDR1 as MNHEY and CDR2 as SVGAGI. DNA of the CDR3: TGTGCCAGCAGTTACTCGCCGGGGGTGCTGCCTGAAGCTTTCTTT. It specifies CASSYSPGVLPEAFF.

This clone was detected only once. J is TRBJ2-1 and V is TRBV5-1, with 8 bases that match TRBD1. The CDR3 covers 15 residues. CDR1 and CDR2 (germline): SGHRS, YFSETQ. V lost 4 bases to trimming and J lost 3 bases; unmatched junction nucleotides: 6. The CDR3 DNA reads as TGCGCCAGCAGCCCATCGGACAGGGACTACAATGAGCAGTTCTTC. Translated: CASSPSDRDYNEQFF.

The V gene is TRBV7-8, the J gene TRBJ1-1; TRBD1 matches at 9 bases. CDR1 and CDR2 (germline): SGHVS, FQNEAQ. J lost 1 base, V lost 2 bases, and 8 bases had no gene match. This CDR3 spans 17 amino acids. For the CDR3, the DNA is TGTGCCAGCAGCTTAAGTAGGGACAGGGCGAGGAACACTGAAGCTTTCTTT. This sequence encodes CASSLSRDRARNTEAFF.

V and J are TRBV9 and TRBJ2-5; 9 bases fit TRBD2. In germline, CDR1 is SGDLS, CDR2 YYNGEE. V lost 4 bases and J lost 5; bases outside the gene matches: 9. This CDR3 is 15 amino acids long. The CDR3 loop reads CASSPEPRGGETQYF. The CDR3, as DNA: TGTGCCAGCAGCCCAGAGCCGCGGGGGGGCGAGACCCAGTACTTC.

The V and J genes are TRBV6-6 and TRBJ1-5, with 12 bases aligning to TRBD1. Trimming at V came to 5 bases and at J to 0 bases, leaving 14 bases not matched to a gene. The germline V gene encodes CDR1 MNHNY and CDR2 SVGAGI (reference sequence). The CDR3 has 20 residues. CDR3 DNA sequence: TGTGCCAGCAGTCCCAATAAACCGGGACAGGGGGCATATAGCAATCAGCCCCAGCATTTT. It encodes CASSPNKPGQGAYSNQPQHF.

The rearrangement uses TRBV30 and TRBJ2-1, with TRBD1 identical over 7 bases. The germline V gene encodes CDR1 GTSNPN and CDR2 SVGIG (reference sequence). CDR3 length: 13 amino acids. V lost 3 bases, J lost 4 bases, and 3 bases stayed unmatched. The CDR3 region is CAWRGDRYNEQFF. The DNA for the CDR3 is TGTGCCTGGAGGGGGGACAGATACAATGAGCAGTTCTTC.

The chain is built from TRBV6-6 and TRBJ1-4; D is uncertain. Deletions cut 2 bases from V and 4 bases from J, with 14 bases between. The length of the CDR3 is 16 residues. CDR1 is MNHNY, CDR2 SVGAGI, per germline (reference sequence). CDR3 sequence (DNA): TGTGCCAGCAGTTACAGCGCCAGCCAGATTAATGAAAAACTGTTTTTT. Translated, it gives CASSYSASQINEKLFF.

In its sample, this clone was seen once. The chain employs TRBV4-2 and TRBJ1-1, with D tentatively TRBD1 (6 bases). The CDR3 sequence is 15 residues long. Germline V lookup: CDR1 LGHNA, CDR2 YNFKEQ. The ends were cut back, 1 base at V and 1 base at J, with 10 bases in the middle. The CDR3 loop is CASSQGGQKNTEAFF. The CDR3 DNA reads TGTGCCAGCAGCCAAGGGGGGCAGAAGAACACTGAAGCTTTCTTT.